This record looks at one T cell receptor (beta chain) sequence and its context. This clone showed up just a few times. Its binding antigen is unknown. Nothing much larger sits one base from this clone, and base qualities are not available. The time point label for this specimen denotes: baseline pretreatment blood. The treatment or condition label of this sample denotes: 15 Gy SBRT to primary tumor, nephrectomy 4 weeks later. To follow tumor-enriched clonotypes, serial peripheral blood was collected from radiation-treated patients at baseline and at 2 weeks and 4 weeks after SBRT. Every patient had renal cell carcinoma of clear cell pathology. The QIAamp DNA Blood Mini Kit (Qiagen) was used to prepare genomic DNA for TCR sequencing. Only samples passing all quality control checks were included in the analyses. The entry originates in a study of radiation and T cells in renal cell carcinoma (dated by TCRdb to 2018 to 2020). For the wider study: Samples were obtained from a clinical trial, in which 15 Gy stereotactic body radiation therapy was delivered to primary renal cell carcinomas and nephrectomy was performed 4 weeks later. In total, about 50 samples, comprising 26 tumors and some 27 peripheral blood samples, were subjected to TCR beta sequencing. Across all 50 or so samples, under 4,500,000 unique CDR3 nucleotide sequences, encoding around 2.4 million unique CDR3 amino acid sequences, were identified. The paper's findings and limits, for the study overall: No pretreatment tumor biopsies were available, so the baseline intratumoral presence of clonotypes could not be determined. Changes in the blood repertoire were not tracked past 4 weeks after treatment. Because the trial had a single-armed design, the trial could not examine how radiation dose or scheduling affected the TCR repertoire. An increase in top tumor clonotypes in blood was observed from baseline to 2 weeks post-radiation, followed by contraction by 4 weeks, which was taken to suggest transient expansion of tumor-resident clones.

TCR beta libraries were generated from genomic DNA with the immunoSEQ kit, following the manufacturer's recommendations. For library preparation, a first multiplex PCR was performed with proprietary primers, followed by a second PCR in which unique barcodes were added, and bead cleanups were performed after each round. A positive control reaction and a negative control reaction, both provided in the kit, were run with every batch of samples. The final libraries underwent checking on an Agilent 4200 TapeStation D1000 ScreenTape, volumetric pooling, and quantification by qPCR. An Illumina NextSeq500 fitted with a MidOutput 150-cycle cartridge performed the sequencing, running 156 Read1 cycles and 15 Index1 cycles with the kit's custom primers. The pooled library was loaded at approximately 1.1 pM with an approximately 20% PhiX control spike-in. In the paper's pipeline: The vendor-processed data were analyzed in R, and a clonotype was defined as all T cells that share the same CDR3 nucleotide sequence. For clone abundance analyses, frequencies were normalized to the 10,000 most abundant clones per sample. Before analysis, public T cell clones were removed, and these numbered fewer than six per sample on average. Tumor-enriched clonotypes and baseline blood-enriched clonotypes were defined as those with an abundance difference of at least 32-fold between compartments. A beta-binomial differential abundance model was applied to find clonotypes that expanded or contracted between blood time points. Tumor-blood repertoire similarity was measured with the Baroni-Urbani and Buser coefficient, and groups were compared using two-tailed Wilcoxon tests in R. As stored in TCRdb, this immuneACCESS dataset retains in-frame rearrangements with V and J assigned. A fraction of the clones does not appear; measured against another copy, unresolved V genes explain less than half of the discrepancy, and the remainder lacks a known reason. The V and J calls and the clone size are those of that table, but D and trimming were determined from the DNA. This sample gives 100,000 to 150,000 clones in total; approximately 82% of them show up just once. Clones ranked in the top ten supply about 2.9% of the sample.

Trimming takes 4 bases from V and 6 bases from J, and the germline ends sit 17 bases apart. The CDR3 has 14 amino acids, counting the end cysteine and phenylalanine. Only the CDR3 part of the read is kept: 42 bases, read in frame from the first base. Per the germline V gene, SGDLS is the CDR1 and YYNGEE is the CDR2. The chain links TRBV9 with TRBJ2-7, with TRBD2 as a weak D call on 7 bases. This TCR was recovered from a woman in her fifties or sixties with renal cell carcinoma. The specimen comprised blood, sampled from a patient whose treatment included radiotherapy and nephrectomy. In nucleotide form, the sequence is TGTGCCAGCAGCCCTTTGGGGGGGGCGGGCGAGCAGTACTTC. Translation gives CASSPLGGAGEQYF.